The rows below give T cell receptor beta chains drawn from one sample of a study of blood T cell repertoires in COVID-19. Libraries were prepared by immunoSEQ multiplex PCR; TCRdb keeps only in-frame clonotypes and omits some of them. The sample lists around 160,000 clones, roughly 76% occurring once. The sample taken for sequencing was peripheral blood. These receptors originate from a human donor with acute or convalescent COVID-19. The donor label of this sample is uncertain. CDR3s include the opening cysteine and the closing phenylalanine or tryptophan. D genes are given only for firm matches. Rows may omit the clone size; those that give it use once, few, many or a size class.

clone size	D gene	V gene	J gene	CDR3 protein	CDR3 DNA
-	-	TRBV6-5	TRBJ1-1	CASSSYGGGNTEAFF	TGTGCCAGCAGCTCCTACGGGGGAGGCAACACTGAAGCTTTCTTT
-	TRBD2	TRBV5-5	TRBJ2-1	CASSPKREYNEQFF	TGTGCCAGCAGCCCCAAGCGGGAGTACAATGAGCAGTTCTTC
-	-	TRBV20-1	TRBJ2-1	CSASPPGSMNEQFF	TGCAGTGCTAGTCCCCCCGGGAGTATGAATGAGCAGTTCTTC
-	-	TRBV30	TRBJ1-3	CAWSVWHSIYDSSGNTIYF	TGTGCCTGGAGTGTTTGGCACAGTATATATGATAGCTCTGGAAACACCATATATTTT
-	TRBD1	TRBV5-6	TRBJ1-1	CASSLRTGARGTEAFF	TGTGCCAGCAGCCTCCGGACAGGGGCAAGGGGCACTGAAGCTTTCTTT
-	-	TRBV9	TRBJ1-4	CASSIQGGVNEKLFF	TGTGCCAGCAGCATCCAGGGAGGGGTCAATGAAAAACTGTTTTTT
-	-	TRBV6-5	TRBJ1-1	CASTWGPGTEAFF	TGTGCCAGCACATGGGGGCCGGGCACTGAAGCTTTCTTT
-	TRBD1	TRBV6-4	TRBJ2-1	CASSRDRYNEQFF	TGTGCCAGCAGCCGGGACAGATACAATGAGCAGTTCTTC
-	-	TRBV6-2/TRBV6-3	TRBJ1-1	CASSPGELEAFF	TGTGCCAGCAGTCCAGGGGAGCTTGAAGCTTTCTTT
-	TRBD1	TRBV24-1	TRBJ1-2	CATSENRGGYTF	TGTGCCACCAGTGAAAACAGGGGTGGCTACACCTTC
-	-	TRBV5-6	TRBJ2-3	CASSPGEEPDTQYF	TGTGCCAGCAGCCCCGGGGAGGAGCCAGATACGCAGTATTTT
-	TRBD2	TRBV19	TRBJ2-1	CASSPRPTSGGHSYNEQFF	TGTGCCAGTAGCCCCCGGCCGACTAGCGGGGGACACTCCTACAATGAGCAGTTCTTC
-	-	TRBV20-1	TRBJ1-1	CSASINRRYTEAFF	TGCAGTGCTAGTATAAACAGGAGATACACTGAAGCTTTCTTT
few	-	TRBV19	TRBJ1-1	CASMGGHTEAFF	TGTGCCAGTATGGGGGGGCACACTGAAGCTTTCTTT
-	-	TRBV7-9	TRBJ1-1	CASSSGTQNTEAFF	TGTGCCAGCAGCTCCGGGACTCAGAACACTGAAGCTTTCTTT
-	TRBD1	TRBV7-2	TRBJ1-1	CASSADRGTIEAFF	TGTGCCAGCAGCGCGGACAGGGGGACCATTGAAGCTTTCTTT
-	-	TRBV5-4	TRBJ1-1	CASSLAGSRREAFF	TGTGCCAGCAGCTTGGCAGGGTCCCGACGGGAAGCTTTCTTT
-	-	TRBV5-1	TRBJ2-3	CASSPAASTDTQYF	TGCGCCAGCAGCCCGGCGGCCAGCACAGATACGCAGTATTTT
-	-	TRBV5-6	TRBJ2-3	CASSLQGGTDTQYF	TGTGCCAGCAGCTTGCAGGGCGGCACAGATACGCAGTATTTT
-	-	TRBV10-3	TRBJ1-1	CAATDRRATEAFF	TGTGCCGCCACCGACCGGAGGGCGACTGAAGCTTTCTTT
-	-	TRBV6-1	TRBJ1-3	CASSEAGGRNTIYF	TGTGCCAGCAGTGAAGCAGGGGGTAGAAACACCATATATTTT
-	-	TRBV6-5	TRBJ2-6	CASSYVTGANVLTF	TGTGCCAGCAGTTATGTAACTGGGGCCAACGTCCTGACTTTC
few	-	TRBV11-2	TRBJ1-2	CASSSTGGASHGYTF	TGTGCCAGCAGCTCAACAGGTGGGGCCTCCCATGGCTACACCTTC
-	TRBD1	TRBV6-5	TRBJ1-6	CASRPGQGNSPLHF	TGTGCCAGCAGGCCGGGACAGGGCAATTCACCCCTCCACTTT
-	TRBD1	TRBV19	TRBJ1-5	CASTTGAQPQHF	TGTGCCAGTACTACAGGGGCACAGCCCCAGCATTTT
-	-	TRBV6-5	TRBJ1-6	CASRPGLGVSPLHF	TGTGCCAGCAGGCCGGGACTGGGTGTTTCACCCCTCCACTTT
few	TRBD2	TRBV3-1/TRBV3-2	TRBJ2-1	CASSQYSGGAYNEQFF	TGTGCCAGCAGCCAATATAGCGGGGGAGCTTACAATGAGCAGTTCTTC
many	TRBD1	TRBV7-9	TRBJ1-5	CASSSSQGKGNQPQHF	TGTGCCAGCAGTTCTTCACAGGGGAAAGGCAATCAGCCCCAGCATTTT
-	TRBD1	TRBV19	TRBJ1-4	CASSTGQGFRTNEKLFF	TGTGCCAGTAGTACCGGACAGGGGTTTAGAACTAATGAAAAACTGTTTTTT
-	-	TRBV6-5	TRBJ1-2	CASSLTGIGYTF	TGTGCCAGCAGTCTTACAGGAATTGGCTACACCTTC
few	TRBD1	TRBV3-1/TRBV3-2	TRBJ1-1	CASSPGGDRVVTEAFF	TGTGCCAGCAGCCCTGGCGGGGACAGGGTTGTTACTGAAGCTTTCTTT
few	-	TRBV5-1	TRBJ1-6	CASSPRPGGSYNSPLHF	TGCGCCAGCAGCCCCCGTCCCGGAGGCTCCTATAATTCACCCCTCCACTTT
-	-	TRBV7-9	TRBJ1-5	CASSLGFGNQPQHF	TGTGCCAGCAGCTTAGGTTTCGGCAATCAGCCCCAGCATTTT
-	-	TRBV24-1	TRBJ1-4	CATSDPRSEGEKLFF	TGTGCCACCAGTGATCCGAGGTCTGAAGGTGAAAAACTGTTTTTT
-	-	TRBV6-5	TRBJ1-1	CVTGRGLGTEAFF	TGTGTTACGGGAAGGGGGTTGGGCACTGAAGCTTTCTTT
-	-	TRBV12-3/TRBV12-4	TRBJ2-7	CASTQGSSYEQYF	TGTGCCAGCACCCAGGGCAGCTCCTACGAGCAGTACTTC
-	-	TRBV14	TRBJ1-4	CASSQDEDYREKLFF	TGTGCCAGCAGCCAAGATGAGGACTACCGGGAAAAACTGTTTTTT
many	-	TRBV10-3	TRBJ2-7	CAISGSYQTLSYEQYF	TGTGCCATCAGTGGTTCTTACCAGACACTCTCCTACGAGCAGTACTTC
once	-	TRBV11-3	TRBJ1-1	CASSLGSSNTEAFF	TGTGCCAGCAGCCTCGGGTCCTCGAACACTGAAGCTTTCTTT
once	TRBD1	TRBV25-1	TRBJ1-1	CASNTGTVNTEAFF	TGTGCCAGCAATACCGGGACAGTGAACACTGAAGCTTTCTTT
-	TRBD1	TRBV27	TRBJ2-7	CASSLGTGVSYEQYF	TGTGCCAGCAGTCTCGGGACAGGGGTTTCCTACGAGCAGTACTTC
-	TRBD2	TRBV10-3	TRBJ2-3	CAISDPSGGLSDTQYF	TGTGCCATCAGTGACCCTAGCGGGGGCCTTTCAGATACGCAGTATTTT
-	TRBD1	TRBV19	TRBJ1-2	CASSILDRAAAGYGYTF	TGTGCCAGTAGTATTCTGGACAGGGCGGCCGCCGGCTATGGCTACACCTTC
-	TRBD1	TRBV6-5	TRBJ1-5	CASRTGNSNQPQHF	TGTGCCAGCAGGACAGGGAATAGCAATCAGCCCCAGCATTTT
-	TRBD1	TRBV9	TRBJ2-7	CASSDETGGEQYF	TGTGCCAGCAGCGATGAGACAGGGGGCGAGCAGTACTTC
-	-	TRBV2	TRBJ1-5	CASSDRSNQPQHF	TGTGCCAGCAGTGACAGAAGCAATCAGCCCCAGCATTTT
-	-	TRBV3-1/TRBV3-2	TRBJ2-1	CASSQGLGGQSSYNEQFF	TGTGCCAGCAGCCAAGGTCTCGGGGGACAGAGCTCCTACAATGAGCAGTTCTTC
once	-	TRBV7-3	TRBJ1-2	CASSPKGGRNYGYTF	TGTGCCAGCAGCCCGAAGGGAGGCCGGAACTATGGCTACACCTTC
-	TRBD1	TRBV10-3	TRBJ1-1	CAIIAQGAAEAFF	TGTGCCATCATTGCACAGGGGGCCGCTGAAGCTTTCTTT
-	-	TRBV20-1	TRBJ2-7	CSARSGHEQYF	TGCAGTGCTAGAAGCGGCCACGAGCAGTACTTC
-	-	TRBV7-6	TRBJ2-2	CASSLAGGASNTGELFF	TGTGCCAGCAGCTTAGCGGGGGGGGCTTCGAACACCGGGGAGCTGTTTTTT
few	TRBD2	TRBV11-3	TRBJ2-3	CASSLTSGSTDTQYF	TGTGCCAGCAGCTTAACTAGCGGATCCACAGATACGCAGTATTTT
-	-	TRBV18	TRBJ1-2	CASLGSSQAYGYTF	TGTGCCAGCTTAGGTTCATCCCAGGCCTATGGCTACACCTTC